These 13 T cell receptor beta chains originate from one sample sequenced in a study of memory CD4+ T cells and cytomegalovirus serostatus. Repertoires were generated with immunoSEQ multiplex PCR, while TCRdb's copy carries only in-frame clones and drops some. The sample holds 35,000 to 50,000 clones, around three quarters seen once. Single viable CD3+CD4+CD8-CD45RO+ cells were sorted as the memory CD4+ T cells. The sample was memory CD4+ T cells from blood. These receptors all come from an adult in good health and CMV-seronegative.

V is TRBV19 and J is TRBJ2-2, with 7 nucleotides matching TRBD2. Germline V lookup: CDR1 LNHDA, CDR2 SQIVND (reference sequence). CDR3 length: 15 amino acids. J gave up 0 bases and V 8 bases, and 6 bases lay outside the gene matches. CDR3 bases: TGTGCCAGTGCGGGGGATTTCGCGAACACCGGGGAGCTGTTTTTT. Its translation: CASAGDFANTGELFF.

This clone was counted between two and nine times. The rearrangement links TRBV2 to TRBJ2-1; TRBD2 matches 7 bases. V lost 0 bases to trimming and J lost 9 bases; unmatched junction nucleotides: 11. The CDR3 contains 16 residues. The germline gives CDR1 SNHLY, CDR2 FYNNEI. CDR3: CASSEAPSGLSGEQFF. CDR3 in DNA: TGTGCCAGCAGTGAAGCGCCTAGCGGTCTATCTGGTGAGCAGTTCTTC.

The chain employs TRBV2 and TRBJ1-5; weak D call: TRBD1 (5 bases). V was shortened by 6 bases and J by 4 bases, with 22 bases between the two germline ends. The CDR3 spans 17 residues. The germline CDR1 and CDR2 sequences are SNHLY and FYNNEI. The CDR3: CASSLMMSRVANQPQHF. The DNA for the CDR3 is TGTGCCAGCAGCCTCATGATGTCCAGGGTAGCAAATCAGCCCCAGCATTTT.

The chain recombines TRBV19 with TRBJ1-1; a weak D match, TRBD1 (6 bases). V lost 8 bases and J lost 1, with 14 bases in between. Per germline, CDR1 LNHDA and CDR2 SQIVND (reference sequence). This CDR3 is 14 amino acids long. The CDR3 here is CASATQGSNTEAFF. The CDR3 bases are TGTGCCAGTGCTACACAGGGATCGAACACTGAAGCTTTCTTT.

The chain employs TRBV5-1 and TRBJ2-7; 9 bases are a match to TRBD1. V trimming: 2 bases; J trimming: 6 bases; junction bases outside the gene matches: 9. Germline CDR1 is SGHRS and CDR2 is YFSETQ. CDR3 length: 15 amino acids. The CDR3 bases are TGCGCCAGCAGCTTAGAGACAGGGGGTATGGCCGAGCAGTACTTC. Translation: CASSLETGGMAEQYF. The full variable domain, its missing parts supplied by reference TRBV5-1 and TRBJ2-7, is KAGVTQTPRYLIKTRGQQVTLSCSPISGHRSVSWYQQTPGQGLQFLFEYFSETQRNKGNFPGRFSGRQFSNSRSEMNVSTLELGDSALYLCASSLETGGMAEQYFGPGTRLTVT.

The rearrangement uses TRBV9 and TRBJ1-5; weak D call: TRBD1 (5 bases). The CDR3 length is 14 residues. Trimming removed 0 bases from V and 4 bases from J, with 8 bases in between. Germline V lookup: CDR1 SGDLS, CDR2 YYNGEE. The CDR3 DNA sequence: TGTGCCAGCAGCGTAGGGGGGGGGAATCAGCCCCAGCATTTT. It is translated as CASSVGGGNQPQHF.

The rearrangement links TRBV7-2 to TRBJ2-7; 12 bases are shared with TRBD2. Trimming took 5 bases from V and 4 from J; bases not matched to a gene: 6. The CDR3 loop spans 15 amino acids. Germline V gene sequence: CDR1 SGHTA, CDR2 FQGNSA. The CDR3 is CASSPSSGREYEQYF. As DNA, the CDR3 is TGTGCCAGCAGCCCCTCTAGCGGGAGGGAGTACGAGCAGTACTTC.

The chain joins TRBV10-1 to TRBJ1-5, with no clear D. Germline V gene sequence: CDR1 WNHNN, CDR2 SYGVQD (reference sequence). The CDR3 has 13 amino acids. Trimming removed 0 bases at V and 4 bases at J, with 4 bases between. The CDR3 DNA reads TGCGCCAGCAGTGAGTCGGTTAATCAGCCCCAGCATTTT. It translates to CASSESVNQPQHF.

This clone is a singleton in its sample. The rearrangement joins TRBV29-1 to TRBJ2-7; no clear D gene. Trimming took off 5 bases at V and 6 bases at J, with 11 bases between the two ends. CDR1 and CDR2 (germline): SQVTM, ANQGSEA. This CDR3 has 11 amino acids. The CDR3 spells CSVLRGPEQYF. The CDR3 region has the DNA TGCAGCGTTCTTCGAGGTCCCGAGCAGTACTTC.

The V gene is TRBV29-1, the J gene TRBJ1-3; no reliable D call. Trimming shortened V by 4 bases and J by 0 bases, and 10 bases separated the two germline ends. The CDR3 length is 14 residues. Per germline, CDR1 SQVTM and CDR2 ANQGSEA. CDR3 bases: TGCAGCGTTGTCGGGCAACTCTCTGGAAACACCATATATTTT. Its translation is CSVVGQLSGNTIYF.

The rearrangement links TRBV9 to TRBJ2-1; 9 nucleotides match TRBD2. Germline values: CDR1 SGDLS, CDR2 YYNGEE. The CDR3 loop spans 16 amino acids. V trimming: 1 base; J trimming: 0 bases; junction bases outside the gene matches: 2. The CDR3 is CASSVLSGSSYNEQFF. Here the CDR3 DNA reads TGTGCCAGCAGCGTACTTAGCGGGAGCTCCTACAATGAGCAGTTCTTC.

The genes are TRBV20-1 and TRBJ2-3, with unresolved D. CDR1 is DFQATT, CDR2 SNEGSKA, per germline (reference sequence). This CDR3 is built from 11 residues. V was trimmed by 6 bases and J by 1 base, leaving 5 bases between them. As DNA, the CDR3 is TGCAGTGCCACGCGCACAGATACGCAGTATTTT. This encodes CSATRTDTQYF.

The genes are TRBV11-2 and TRBJ1-2; no definite D call. V lost 5 bases and J lost 3, with 16 bases in between. The CDR3 sequence is 15 residues long. Germline assignment: CDR1 SGHAT and CDR2 FQNNGV. CDR3 coding DNA: TGTGCCAGCAGCGTAAGAATAGATTCAGACTATGGCTACACCTTC. Protein sequence: CASSVRIDSDYGYTF. Using reference TRBV11-2 and TRBJ1-2 for the parts outside the CDR3, the full variable domain is EAGVAQSPRYKIIEKRQSVAFWCNPISGHATLYWYQQILGQGPKLLIQFQNNGVVDDSQLPKDRFSAERLKGVDSTLKIQPAKLEDSAVYLCASSVRIDSDYGYTFGSGTRLTVV.